A selection of T cell receptor beta chains follows, all from one sample in a study of OX40 agonist ivuxolimab in advanced cancers. Assay used: immunoSEQ multiplex PCR; TCRdb lists only in-frame clones, some missing. Among 77,000 or so clones listed, around 91% were seen once. Sample: CD4+ or CD8+ T cells sorted from blood, taken in a trial of the OX40 agonist ivuxolimab. All receptors derive from an adult with an advanced solid tumor such as melanoma, head and neck, liver or kidney cancer. CDR3s include the opening cysteine and the closing phenylalanine or tryptophan. A D gene is named only where the DNA matches it firmly. Size tells how often a clone was seen (once, few, many) or the class of an expanded clone, and some rows leave it out.

abundance | j_gene | v_gene | d_gene | CDR3aa | CDR3nt
few | TRBJ2-2 | TRBV7-8 | TRBD2 | CASSGGVAGSPRAGELFF | TGTGCCAGCAGCGGGGGGGTAGCGGGAAGCCCCAGGGCCGGGGAGCTGTTTTTT
- | TRBJ1-2 | TRBV27 | TRBD1 | CASRGTGTGYTF | TGTGCCAGCAGAGGGACAGGGACTGGCTACACCTTC
- | TRBJ2-1 | TRBV7-9 | - | CASSPTHNEQFF | TGTGCCAGCAGCCCGACCCACAATGAGCAGTTCTTC
- | TRBJ1-1 | TRBV18 | TRBD1 | CASSPGTGGAYFGDTEAFF | TGTGCCAGCTCACCCGGGACAGGGGGCGCGTATTTTGGGGACACTGAAGCTTTCTTT
- | TRBJ1-3 | TRBV7-9 | - | CASRGPFSGNTIYF | TGTGCCAGCAGGGGTCCCTTCTCTGGAAACACCATATATTTT
few | TRBJ2-2 | TRBV19 | TRBD2 | CASSLSGGNTGELFF | TGTGCCAGTAGTCTTAGCGGGGGGAACACCGGGGAGCTGTTTTTT
- | TRBJ1-3 | TRBV7-9 | - | CASSREGNTIYF | TGTGCCAGCAGCCGAGAGGGCAACACCATATATTTT
- | TRBJ1-3 | TRBV11-3 | - | CASSPPTLAIYF | TGTGCCAGCAGCCCCCCGACATTGGCCATATATTTT
- | TRBJ1-1 | TRBV11-3 | - | CASSENVNTEAFF | TGTGCCAGCAGCGAGAATGTGAACACTGAAGCTTTCTTT
- | TRBJ1-1 | TRBV12-5 | - | CASGLEGGSAIEAFF | TGTGCTAGTGGTTTGGAAGGGGGTAGTGCGATTGAAGCTTTCTTT
- | TRBJ2-1 | TRBV7-2 | TRBD2 | CASSLSGTSGGHEQFF | TGTGCCAGCAGCTTGTCTGGGACTAGCGGGGGTCATGAGCAGTTCTTC
once | TRBJ2-1 | TRBV6-6 | TRBD2 | CASSYGTSGGGEQFF | TGTGCCAGCAGTTACGGGACTAGCGGGGGTGGTGAGCAGTTCTTC
- | TRBJ1-2 | TRBV29-1 | TRBD1 | CSVQGAGGYGYTF | TGCAGCGTTCAGGGGGCGGGGGGCTATGGCTACACCTTC
- | TRBJ1-5 | TRBV27 | - | CASSSLDSFNQPQHF | TGTGCCAGCAGTTCCCTAGACAGCTTCAATCAGCCCCAGCATTTT
- | TRBJ2-3 | TRBV29-1 | TRBD2 | CSVVTSSTDTQYF | TGCAGCGTTGTGACTAGCAGCACAGATACGCAGTATTTT
- | TRBJ2-1 | TRBV11-2 | - | CASSLDLGDEQFF | TGTGCCAGCAGCTTAGATCTGGGGGATGAGCAGTTCTTC
- | TRBJ2-2 | TRBV5-1 | - | CASSLAGENTGELFF | TGCGCCAGCAGCTTGGCGGGAGAGAACACCGGGGAGCTGTTTTTT
- | TRBJ2-5 | TRBV7-8 | TRBD2 | CASSLVRSGRNQETQYF | TGTGCCAGCAGCTTAGTTCGTAGCGGGAGGAACCAAGAGACCCAGTACTTC
- | TRBJ1-2 | TRBV6-5 | - | CASSYEGDYGYTF | TGTGCCAGCAGTTACGAGGGGGACTATGGCTACACCTTC
- | TRBJ2-2 | TRBV4-2 | TRBD2 | CASSQEGLAGENTGELFF | TGTGCCAGCAGCCAAGAGGGACTAGCGGGGGAGAACACCGGGGAGCTGTTTTTT
- | TRBJ1-2 | TRBV5-1 | TRBD1 | CASSPGDRTGVYGYTF | TGCGCCAGCAGCCCGGGAGATAGGACAGGGGTGTATGGCTACACCTTC
- | TRBJ1-2 | TRBV28 | - | CATIQPGHNYGYTF | TGTGCCACAATACAACCGGGACACAACTATGGCTACACCTTC
- | TRBJ2-7 | TRBV11-2 | - | CASSLTTDSLYEQYF | TGTGCCAGCAGCCTAACGACAGACAGCCTCTACGAGCAGTACTTC
- | TRBJ2-1 | TRBV7-2 | TRBD2 | CASSLVGLAGVVRDEQFF | TGTGCCAGCAGCTTAGTAGGACTAGCGGGAGTTGTTAGGGATGAGCAGTTCTTC
- | TRBJ2-5 | TRBV5-4 | - | CASSLLRGETQYF | TGTGCCAGCAGCTTGTTGAGGGGCGAGACCCAGTACTTC
- | TRBJ1-4 | TRBV5-1 | TRBD1 | CASRLAGGGNNEKLFF | TGCGCCAGCAGACTCGCAGGGGGCGGTAATAATGAAAAACTGTTTTTT
- | TRBJ2-1 | TRBV19 | - | CASSINPMNEQFF | TGTGCCAGTAGTATAAACCCAATGAATGAGCAGTTCTTC
- | TRBJ1-4 | TRBV6-1 | - | CASSGRQVLNEKLFF | TGTGCCAGCAGTGGCCGACAGGTCCTTAATGAAAAACTGTTTTTT
- | TRBJ2-3 | TRBV11-2 | TRBD2 | CASSSVYGRETQYF | TGTGCCAGCAGCTCCGTCTATGGGAGGGAAACGCAGTATTTT
once | TRBJ1-1 | TRBV19 | TRBD1 | CASSITGESGTEAFF | TGTGCCAGTAGTATTACAGGGGAATCCGGCACTGAAGCTTTCTTT
- | TRBJ2-1 | TRBV12-5 | TRBD2 | CASGLVLAGGGEQFF | TGTGCTAGTGGTTTGGTACTGGCGGGAGGCGGGGAGCAGTTCTTC
few | TRBJ1-4 | TRBV28 | - | CASSISNGLGSFEKLFF | TGTGCCAGCAGCATATCGAACGGTTTAGGGAGTTTCGAGAAACTGTTTTTT
- | TRBJ2-7 | TRBV7-2 | TRBD2 | CASSLYVTSDEQYF | TGTGCCAGCAGCCTATACGTGACTAGCGACGAGCAGTACTTC
few | TRBJ1-5 | TRBV7-9 | - | CASSGRGNIEQPQHF | TGTGCCAGCAGCGGAAGGGGGAATATAGAGCAGCCCCAGCATTTT
once | TRBJ2-4 | TRBV5-5 | - | CASSPPPSENIQYF | TGTGCCAGCAGCCCCCCCCCGAGCGAAAACATTCAGTACTTC
- | TRBJ1-2 | TRBV2 | - | CASSEVSFGYTF | TGTGCCAGCAGTGAAGTTTCATTTGGCTACACCTTC
- | TRBJ2-7 | TRBV6-5 | TRBD2 | CASSYGGGSAMEQYF | TGTGCCAGCAGTTATGGCGGGGGATCCGCTATGGAGCAGTACTTC
- | TRBJ2-2 | TRBV27 | - | CASSRGSWNTGELFF | TGTGCCAGCAGTCGCGGGTCATGGAACACCGGGGAGCTGTTTTTT
- | TRBJ1-1 | TRBV19 | TRBD1 | CASRRGQTDTEAFF | TGTGCCAGTAGGAGGGGACAGACGGATACTGAAGCTTTCTTT
- | TRBJ1-2 | TRBV6-6 | - | CASSPVQDYGYTF | TGTGCCAGCAGTCCTGTTCAGGACTATGGCTACACCTTC
- | TRBJ2-5 | TRBV7-6 | - | CASSLTGMETQYF | TGTGCCAGCAGCTTAACGGGAATGGAGACCCAGTACTTC
- | TRBJ1-6 | TRBV27 | - | CASSLSYPRYSPLHF | TGTGCCAGCAGTTTATCGTACCCACGATATTCACCCCTCCACTTT
- | TRBJ1-3 | TRBV28 | TRBD1 | CASSLDRAGNTIYF | TGTGCCAGCAGCCTCGACAGGGCTGGAAACACCATATATTTT
few | TRBJ1-2 | TRBV4-2 | - | CASSQGDGYGYTF | TGTGCCAGCAGCCAAGGGGACGGCTATGGCTACACCTTC
once | TRBJ1-6 | TRBV6-5 | TRBD1 | CASSYDRGYNSPLHF | TGTGCCAGCAGTTATGACAGGGGGTATAATTCACCCCTCCACTTT
- | TRBJ2-6 | TRBV27 | TRBD2 | CASSLLGLAGEYGANVLTF | TGTGCCAGCAGTTTATTGGGACTAGCGGGAGAGTACGGGGCCAACGTCCTGACTTTC
- | TRBJ2-1 | TRBV18 | - | CAGSPGQAYNEQFF | TGTGCCGGCTCACCCGGACAAGCCTACAATGAGCAGTTCTTC
- | TRBJ2-5 | TRBV7-6 | - | CASSLGTEQETQYF | TGTGCCAGCAGCTTAGGGACAGAACAAGAGACCCAGTACTTC
- | TRBJ2-3 | TRBV7-2 | - | CASSLVGGPSTDTQYF | TGTGCCAGCAGCTTAGTGGGGGGTCCCAGCACAGATACGCAGTATTTT
once | TRBJ1-2 | TRBV5-6 | TRBD1 | CASSPDRGRAYGYTF | TGTGCCAGCAGCCCCGACAGGGGGAGGGCCTATGGCTACACCTTC
- | TRBJ2-1 | TRBV10-3 | - | CAIKGRYNEQFF | TGTGCCATCAAAGGACGCTACAATGAGCAGTTCTTC